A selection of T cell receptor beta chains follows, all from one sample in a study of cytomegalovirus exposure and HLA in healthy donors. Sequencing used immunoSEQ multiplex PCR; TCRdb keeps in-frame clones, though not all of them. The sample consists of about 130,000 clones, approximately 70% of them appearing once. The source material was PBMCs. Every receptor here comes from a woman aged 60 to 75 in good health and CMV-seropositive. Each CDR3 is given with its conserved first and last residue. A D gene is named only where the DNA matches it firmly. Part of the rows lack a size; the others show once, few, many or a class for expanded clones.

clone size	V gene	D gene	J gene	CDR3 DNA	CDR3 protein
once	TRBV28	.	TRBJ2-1	TGTGCCAGCAGTTTCGGGGGGCTGCCCTACAATGAGCAGTTCTTC	CASSFGGLPYNEQFF
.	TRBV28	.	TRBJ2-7	TGTGCCAGCAGGACTACCACCTACGAGCAGTACTTC	CASRTTTYEQYF
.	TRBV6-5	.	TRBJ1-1	TGTGCCAGCAGTTACTCGAAGGAGGGGCCTAGAGCTTTCTTT	CASSYSKEGPRAFF
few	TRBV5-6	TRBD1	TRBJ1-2	TGTGCCAGCAGCTTGACCCGACAGGGAAACTATGGCTACACCTTC	CASSLTRQGNYGYTF
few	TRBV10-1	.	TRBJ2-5	TGCGCCAGCCCGGACTGCCAAGAGACCCAGTACTTC	CASPDCQETQYF
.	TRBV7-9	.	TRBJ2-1	TGTGCCAGCAGCTTAGAGGACTATTACAATGAGCAGTTCTTC	CASSLEDYYNEQFF
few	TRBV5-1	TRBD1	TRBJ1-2	TGCGCCAGCACCGAGGGGACAGGGATTGGGTATGGCTACACCTTC	CASTEGTGIGYGYTF
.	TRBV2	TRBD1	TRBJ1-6	TGTGCCAGCAGTAAGGACAGGATAAATTCACCCCTCCACTTT	CASSKDRINSPLHF
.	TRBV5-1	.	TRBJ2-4	TGCGCCAGCAGAGACCCGCAGGGTTTAGCCAAAAACATTCAGTACTTC	CASRDPQGLAKNIQYF
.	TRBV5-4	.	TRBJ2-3	TGTGCCAGCACCCCCGGCGGGGCGAGCACAGATACGCAGTATTTT	CASTPGGASTDTQYF
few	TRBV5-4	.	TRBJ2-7	TGTGCCAGCAGCCATGGGGGCCGTATGGAGCAGTACTTC	CASSHGGRMEQYF
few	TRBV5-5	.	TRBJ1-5	TGTGCCAGCAGCCTGATCCCAGGGCAGCCCCAGCATTTT	CASSLIPGQPQHF
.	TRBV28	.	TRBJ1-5	TGTGCCAGCAGCGCAGGGCCCCCGACCCAGCATTTT	CASSAGPPTQHF
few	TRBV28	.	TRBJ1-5	TGTGCCAGCAGTTTATTGGCGGGGGGCGATAATCAGCCCCAGCATTTT	CASSLLAGGDNQPQHF
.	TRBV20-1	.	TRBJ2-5	TGCAGTGCTAGAAGGGGGGAGACCCAGTACTTC	CSARRGETQYF
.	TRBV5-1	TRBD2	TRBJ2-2	TGCGCCAGCAGTACTAGCGGGGCCAACACCGGGGAGCTGTTTTTT	CASSTSGANTGELFF
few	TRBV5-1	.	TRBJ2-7	TGCGCCAGCAGCTCCGGGACATCTAACTACGAGCAGTACTTC	CASSSGTSNYEQYF
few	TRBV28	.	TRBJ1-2	TGTGCCACCACATTAGCCAGAGCTAACTATGGCTACACCTTC	CATTLARANYGYTF
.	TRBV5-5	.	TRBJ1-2	TGTGCCAGCAGCTGGGCTCCACAGGGTAGCTACACCTTC	CASSWAPQGSYTF
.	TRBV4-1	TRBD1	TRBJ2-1	TGCGCCAGCAGACCGACAGGGGCCGGGGAATACAATGAGCAGTTCTTC	CASRPTGAGEYNEQFF
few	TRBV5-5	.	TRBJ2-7	TGTGCCAGCAGCTTGGAGCCGGGGTCCTACGAGCAGTACTTC	CASSLEPGSYEQYF
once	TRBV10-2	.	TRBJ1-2	TGCGCCAGCAGCGTTCAAGAGAACTATGGCTACACCTTC	CASSVQENYGYTF
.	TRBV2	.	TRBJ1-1	TGTGCCAGCAGTGGCAGGGGAACTGAAGCTTTCTTT	CASSGRGTEAFF
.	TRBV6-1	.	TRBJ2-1	TGTGCCAGCAGGAGAGACCCTAGGTTGAGCTATGAGCAGTTCTTC	CASRRDPRLSYEQFF
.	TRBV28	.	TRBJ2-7	TGTGCCAGCAGCCGAAGTCAGGGCCGCTTCTACGAGCAGTACTTC	CASSRSQGRFYEQYF
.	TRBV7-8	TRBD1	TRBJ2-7	TGTGCCAGCAGCTTACTAGGACAGGGAGTAGGCGAGCAGTACTTC	CASSLLGQGVGEQYF
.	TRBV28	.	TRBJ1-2	TGTGCCAGCAGTTTACACGAGGGAGCTAACTATGGCTACACCTTC	CASSLHEGANYGYTF
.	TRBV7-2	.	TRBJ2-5	TGTGCCAGCAGCTTAAACCCCGGGGTTGGGGAGACCCAGTACTTC	CASSLNPGVGETQYF
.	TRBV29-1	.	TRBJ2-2	TGCAGCGTTGAACAGTTGAACACCGGGGAGCTGTTTTTT	CSVEQLNTGELFF
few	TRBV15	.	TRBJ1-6	TGTGCCACCAGCAGAGACCTCAGTTCACCCCTCCACTTT	CATSRDLSSPLHF
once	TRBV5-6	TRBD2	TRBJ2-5	TGTGCCAGCAGCTCTGACAGGACTAGCGGGAAAGAGACCCAGTACTTC	CASSSDRTSGKETQYF
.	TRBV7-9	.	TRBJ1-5	TGTGCCAGCAGCATAAGCACGGGAAATCAGCCCCAGCATTTT	CASSISTGNQPQHF
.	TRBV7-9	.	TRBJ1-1	TGTGCCAGCAGCCGGGCCCGGACAATGAACACTGAAGCTTTCTTT	CASSRARTMNTEAFF
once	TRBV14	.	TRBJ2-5	TGTGCCAGCAGCCGCGCGGGATGGGAGACCCAGTACTTC	CASSRAGWETQYF
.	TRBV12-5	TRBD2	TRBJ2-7	TGTGCTAGTGCTCCTAGCGGGAGGGCCAGCGAGCAGTACTTC	CASAPSGRASEQYF
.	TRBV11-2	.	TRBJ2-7	TGTGCCAGCAGACCGGGAAACTACGAGCAGTACTTC	CASRPGNYEQYF